The 10 T cell receptor beta chains below come from one sample, sequenced in a study of metastatic and nonmetastatic thyroid tumors. TCRdb re-called the PCR reads with MiXCR. The sample lists about 20,000 clones, approximately 10% seen once, with around 7.3% in the top ten. No patient had received any treatment before thyroid surgery. Sequenced material: blood. The receptors were sampled from a female donor with papillary thyroid cancer or a benign thyroid nodule (not recorded which). Some clones in this sample may be carry-over from other donors' samples.

Many counts were recorded for this clone. The chain recombines TRBV7-9 with TRBJ2-6; D not certain. Trimming took off 5 bases at V and 0 bases at J, with 5 bases between the two ends. This CDR3 has 14 residues. Per the germline V gene, CDR1 is SEHNR and CDR2 is FQNEAQ (reference sequence). CDR3 in DNA: TGTGCCAGCAGCCTCCGCTCTGGGGCCAACGTCCTGACTTTC. Translating gives CASSLRSGANVLTF.

This clone occurred many times. The chain joins TRBV4-1 to TRBJ2-6; possibly TRBD1 or TRBD2 for D (6 bases each). The ends were cut back, 1 base at V and 3 bases at J, with 19 bases in the middle. The CDR3 totals 19 residues. Germline loops: CDR1 MGHRA, CDR2 YSYEKL. As DNA, the CDR3 is TGCGCCAGCAGCCAAGGGAGGGTCCGGGGGCGGGATGGGGCCAACGTCCTGACTTTC. Encoded protein: CASSQGRVRGRDGANVLTF.

This clone was seen only a few times. A read error is likely, as this CDR3 ends without the conserved phenylalanine or tryptophan. The chain has TRBV27 and TRBJ2-7, with D maybe TRBD2 (6 bases). CDR1 is MNHEY and CDR2 is SMNVEV in the germline V gene (reference sequence). The CDR3 has 13 amino acids. Here the CDR3 reads CDSSFGGSYEQYS. CDR3 sequence (DNA): TGTGACAGCAGTTTCGGGGGAAGCTACGAGCAGTACTCC.

In this sample, this clone turned up a few times. The rearrangement links TRBV28 to TRBJ2-7; 8 bases are a match to TRBD1. The CDR3 spans 16 residues. Trimming cost V 0 bases and J 3 bases; bases outside gene matches: 7. Germline CDR1 is MDHEN and CDR2 is SYDVKM. As DNA, the CDR3 is TGTGCCAGCAGTTTATGGCGGACAGGGTTAGGCTACGAGCAGTACTTC. Translated: CASSLWRTGLGYEQYF.

This clone was counted at least ten times. The chain links TRBV12-3 or TRBV12-4 to TRBJ2-3, with 10 positions matching TRBD1. The J segment lost 5 bases and the V segment lost 5 bases, leaving 10 bases of the junction unmatched. This CDR3 is built from 16 residues. CDR3 in amino acids: CASSPSSGQGQDTQYF. In nucleotides, the CDR3 is TGTGCCAGCAGTCCCAGCTCGGGACAGGGGCAAGATACGCAGTATTTT.

This clone was seen at least ten times. The rearrangement joins TRBV2 to TRBJ2-7; D remains unclear. CDR1 and CDR2 (germline): SNHLY, FYNNEI. The CDR3 runs to 13 residues. V gave up 2 bases and J gave up 0 bases, with 5 bases separating them. The CDR3 coding sequence is TGTGCCAGCAGTGAACACCCCTCCTACGAGCAGTACTTC. Translating gives CASSEHPSYEQYF.

This clone came up many times. This chain links TRBV3-1 with TRBJ2-1; TRBD1 aligns across 8 bases. This CDR3 comprises 17 residues. V shed 3 bases and J 0 bases; nucleotides not matched to a gene: 7. Germline V lookup: CDR1 LGHDT, CDR2 YNNKEL (reference sequence). CDR3 region: CASSHPTGGSSYNEQFF. In nucleotides, the CDR3 is TGTGCCAGCAGCCACCCCACAGGGGGGAGCTCCTACAATGAGCAGTTCTTC.

There are a few counts of this clone. CDR3 sequence reads: CSASVVAGGGGTDTQYF. As DNA, the CDR3 is TGCAGTGCCTCGGTGGTAGCGGGAGGAGGGGGCACAGATACGCAGTATTTT. The V and J genes are TRBV20-1 and TRBJ2-3; 10 nucleotides align to TRBD2. The J segment lost 1 base and the V segment lost 6 bases, leaving 13 bases of the junction unmatched. The CDR3 length is 17 residues. In germline, CDR1 is DFQATT, CDR2 SNEGSKA (reference sequence).

This clone is medium-sized in the sample. The rearrangement uses TRBV28 and TRBJ2-5; 8 bases align to TRBD2. V shed 6 bases and J 9 bases; nucleotides not matched to a gene: 9. The CDR3 extends over 13 amino acids. CDR1 and CDR2 from the germline V gene are MDHEN and SYDVKM. CDR3 nucleotide sequence: TGTGCCAGCAGCCTCGGGTCAGCGGGGGCCCAGTACTTC. It yields the protein CASSLGSAGAQYF.

This clone was detected ten times or more. The CDR3 sequence is CASSSGLAGGGGELFF. Written as DNA, the CDR3 is TGTGCCAGCAGTTCCGGACTAGCGGGAGGGGGCGGGGAGCTGTTTTTT. The chain joins TRBV28 to TRBJ2-2, with TRBD2 matching over 15 bases. Germline assignment: CDR1 MDHEN and CDR2 SYDVKM. This CDR3 region has 16 residues. Trimming at V came to 4 bases and at J to 7 bases, leaving 4 bases not matched to a gene.